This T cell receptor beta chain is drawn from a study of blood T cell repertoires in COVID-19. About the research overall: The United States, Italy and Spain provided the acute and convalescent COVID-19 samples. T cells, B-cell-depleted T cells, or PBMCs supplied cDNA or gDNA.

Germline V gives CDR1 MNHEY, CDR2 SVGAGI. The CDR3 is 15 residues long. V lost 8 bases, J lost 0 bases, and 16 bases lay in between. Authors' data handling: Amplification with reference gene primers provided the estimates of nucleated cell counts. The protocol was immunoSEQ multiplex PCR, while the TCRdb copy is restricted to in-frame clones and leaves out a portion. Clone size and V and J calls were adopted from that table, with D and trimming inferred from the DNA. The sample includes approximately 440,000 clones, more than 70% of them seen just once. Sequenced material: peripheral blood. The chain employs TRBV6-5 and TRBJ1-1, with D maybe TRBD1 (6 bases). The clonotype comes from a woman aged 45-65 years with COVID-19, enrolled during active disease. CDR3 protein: CASFPTGLMNTEAFF. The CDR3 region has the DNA TGTGCCAGCTTTCCTACAGGGCTTATGAACACTGAAGCTTTCTTT.